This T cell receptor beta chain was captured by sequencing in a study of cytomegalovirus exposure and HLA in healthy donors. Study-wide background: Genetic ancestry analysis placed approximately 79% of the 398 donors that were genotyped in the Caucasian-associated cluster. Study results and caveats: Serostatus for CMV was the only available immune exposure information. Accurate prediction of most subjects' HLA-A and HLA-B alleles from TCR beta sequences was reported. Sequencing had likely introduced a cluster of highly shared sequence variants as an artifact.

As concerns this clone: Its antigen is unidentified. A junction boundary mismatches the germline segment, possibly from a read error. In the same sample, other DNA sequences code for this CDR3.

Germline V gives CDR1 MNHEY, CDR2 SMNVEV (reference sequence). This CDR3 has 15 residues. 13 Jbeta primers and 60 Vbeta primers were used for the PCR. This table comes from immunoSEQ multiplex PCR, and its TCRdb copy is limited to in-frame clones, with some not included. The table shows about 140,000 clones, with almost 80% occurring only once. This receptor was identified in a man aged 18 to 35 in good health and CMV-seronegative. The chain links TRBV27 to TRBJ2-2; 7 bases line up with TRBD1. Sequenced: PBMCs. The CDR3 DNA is TGCGCCAGCAGTTATAGAACAGGGGCCACCGGGGAGCTGTTTTTT. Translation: CASSYRTGATGELFF.